The T cell receptor (beta chain) under discussion was sequenced for a study of T cell changes during pregnancy in multiple sclerosis. Per the germline V gene, CDR1 is MNHEY and CDR2 is SMNVEV (reference sequence). Trimming left V 4 bases short and J 7 bases short, with 10 bases between. This CDR3 region has 13 residues. Libraries were prepared by immunoSEQ multiplex PCR; TCRdb keeps only in-frame clonotypes and omits some of them. The table has tens of thousands of clones, 92% seen once; the top ten hold over 20%. The chain links TRBV27 to TRBJ2-2, with unresolved D. The sequence derives from a female donor with multiple sclerosis, enrolled in a pregnancy study. Sequenced material: CD8+ T cells from peripheral blood mononuclear cells, taken before pregnancy. For the CDR3, the DNA is TGTGCCAGCAGTTGGTCCCCGGGCGGGGAGCTGTTTTTT. Translated, it gives CASSWSPGGELFF.